A selection of T cell receptor beta chains follows, all from one sample in a study of blood T cell repertoires in COVID-19. The protocol was immunoSEQ multiplex PCR, while the TCRdb copy is restricted to in-frame clones and leaves out a portion. The sample holds some 210,000 clones; around 83% are singletons and the top ten take roughly 2.9%. The sequenced material came from peripheral blood. Receptors were obtained from a middle-aged man with active or convalescent COVID-19. The CDR3 runs from the conserved cysteine through the conserved F or W. The order of the fields is V gene, CDR3 length, CDR3 protein.

TRBV18 | 14 | CASSQDRGDYGYTF
TRBV11-2 | 16 | CASSLDRIRGTGELFF
TRBV6-1 | 16 | CASSEEVAVLTDTQYF
TRBV9 | 15 | CASSVESSLNQPQHF
TRBV19 | 15 | CASSGSGSSLSEQFF
TRBV27 | 14 | CASKGGRGTDTQYF
TRBV2 | 13 | CASRTGLDTEAFF
TRBV9 | 15 | CASSVGSGGPDTQYF
TRBV19 | 15 | CASSIDSPMYNEQFF
TRBV29-1 | 12 | CSPGTGVDGYTF
TRBV9 | 15 | CASSSPGTGTYEQYF
TRBV18 | 13 | CASSPRQNYEQYF
TRBV7-6 | 14 | CASSATGWATEAFF
TRBV7-8 | 15 | CASSSGLAGDNEQFF
TRBV2 | 12 | CASSVPGTEAFF
TRBV5-4 | 17 | CASSQPGQGAQAGELFF
TRBV7-2 | 14 | CASILAATYNEQFF
TRBV9 | 16 | CASSAGHTGQYNEQFF
TRBV6-5 | 13 | CASSPNRGGEAFF
TRBV2 | 14 | CASRPTGGLHEQYF
TRBV13 | 13 | CASSLDRADGYTF
TRBV28 | 14 | CASSSPVGDQPQHF
TRBV12-5 | 17 | CASGLGPEGRGHQPQHF
TRBV5-1 | 15 | CASSQGQGATYEQYF
TRBV3-1/TRBV3-2 | 14 | CASSQGQSDYGYTF
TRBV5-5 | 13 | CASSLADNYGYTF
TRBV19 | 14 | CASSWIGGQNGYTF
TRBV4-1 | 17 | CASSPGQGVSSGNTIYF
TRBV7-9 | 12 | CASLEANTEAFF
TRBV3-1/TRBV3-2 | 14 | CASSQSGNTGELFF
TRBV28 | 12 | CASTITGRTIYF
TRBV7-2 | 14 | CASSTDGGTYEQYF
TRBV10-3 | 15 | CAISERGGAGNTIYF
TRBV9 | 15 | CASSVTGSSNEKLFF
TRBV11-2 | 19 | CASSFSGGGANSNTGELFF
TRBV5-1 | 14 | CASRATGGQGEQYF
TRBV7-2 | 15 | CASSLRGYSGNTIYF
TRBV6-6 | 14 | CASSYSGGSTEAFF
TRBV30 | 12 | CAWRPSGKTQYF
TRBV10-2 | 15 | CASRSFSGGPDTQYF
TRBV19 | 14 | CASSTSGSSYEQYF
TRBV2 | 14 | CASNGQGAGGELFF
TRBV28 | 15 | CASSPSTGIGYGYTF
TRBV20-1 | 11 | CSARSSYEQYF
TRBV7-9 | 15 | CASSQDGWRAEKLFF
TRBV9 | 15 | CASSVFGGAGDEQYF
TRBV30 | 11 | CAWSGVSEAFF
TRBV3-1/TRBV3-2 | 15 | CASSSGTGAYNEQFF
TRBV19 | 13 | CASSETGVYGYTF
TRBV4-2 | 13 | CASSQVGGGEQYF